Sequencing of this T cell receptor beta chain was carried out in a study of shared clonotypes between healthy human individuals. It was CD45RO-negative cells, positively selected for CCR7, that made up naive CD8 cells, with terminally differentiated effector memory CD45RA+ cells excluded. Measured with immunoSEQ multiplex PCR; TCRdb has only the in-frame clones, and not every one. The sample records about 2.1 million clones, roughly 95% being singletons. This sequence was found in a man between 18 and 35 years old in good health. Some clones in this sample may be carry-over from other donors' samples. Sequenced material: naive CD8+ T cells from PBMCs.

CDR3 residues: CASSKGRPGRQSMNTEAFF. CDR3 bases: TGTGCCAGCAGCAAAGGTCGGCCGGGGAGGCAAAGCATGAACACTGAAGCTTTCTTT. V and J are TRBV21-1 and TRBJ1-1. TRBV21-1 has pseudogene status. CDR3 size: 19 residues.